This T cell receptor beta chain was documented in a study of T cell responses to AZD1222 COVID-19 vaccine (TCRdb year 2021). Notes on the research overall: AZD1222 recipients given second doses at about 4 weeks or at about 12 weeks were pooled, since spike-specific TCR depth and breadth were not found to differ between the two schedules. A total of 240 or so trial participants underwent TCR sequencing, of whom 200 to 220 had received two doses of AZD1222 and about 26 had received two doses of the MenACWY control vaccine. Enrollment into the trials was organized by age into subgroups of 18-55, 56-69 and 70-plus years, and those subgroups contained approximately 150, 30 and 60 TCR-sequenced participants, respectively.

The CDR3 covers 14 residues, taking in both the cysteine and the phenylalanine. Just CDR3 DNA is preserved here, 42 bases in frame from base 1. CDR1 LGHDT and CDR2 YNNKEL are derived from the germline V gene (reference sequence). The junction shows trimming of 4 bases on V and 6 bases on J, plus 15 bases between the germline ends. The time point label here, explained by the study, means: baseline before first vaccination. Samples from vaccinated people were obtained from the UK trials COV001 and COV002, which included a single-blind randomized controlled phase 2/3 trial of AZD1222 (ChAdOx1 nCoV-19) in healthy adults. Trial participant PBMC samples were collected at day 0 and day 28 after the second dose for TCRbeta chain sequencing. The CDR3 regions of human TCRbeta chains were analyzed by immunosequencing. As for the original processing: TCRs in the repertoires were compared against a reference library of SARS-CoV-2-specific TCRs that had been generated with the MIRA antigen-specificity platform. Breadth was defined as the fraction of unique TCRs that were SARS-CoV-2-associated. Depth was defined as the fraction of total T cells that were SARS-CoV-2-associated. Using the MIRA data, every spike-specific TCR was mapped to the spike region that the TCR reacted to and assigned to either a CD4 or a CD8 class. Log10-transformed breadth and depth values were compared by one-way ANOVA with Sidak's multiple comparisons tests. Held by TCRdb, this immuneACCESS table contains in-frame sequences only and omits some clones. Under half of the omission traces to an unresolved V gene where checked; the cause of the rest is unknown. Clonal size and the V and J genes are those of that table, whereas D and trimming came from the DNA. The sample table records about 120,000 clones; over 75% of these occur just once. Jointly, the top ten make up about 10% of the sample.

Here is what the overall study found, with its caveats: Epitopes outside the regions mutated in the B.1.351 and B.1.1.7 variants were reportedly recognized by nearly half of the unique spike-specific TCRs. Vaccine-associated CD4 TCRs spanned the whole spike protein, with dominant responses in regions 160-218 and 743-854. In the small 56-69-year group, the increase in depth fell short of significance, most likely because of low power. Participants were mostly white British and included more females than males, and it was suggested by the authors that clonal diversity may have been underestimated. After two AZD1222 doses, spike-specific TCR breadth and depth were significantly higher than at day 0 and than in MenACWY recipients. Because no day 14 peak-response samples were available, repertoires were characterized only after the peak T cell response. Conclusions about previously exposed vaccinees were limited because only six AZD1222 recipients were SARS-CoV-2 seropositive at baseline.

This clone occurred a few times. Its antigen is still unknown. There are no base qualities to consult, and no much larger clone falls within one base. This specimen was peripheral blood, taken on day 0 of AZD1222 vaccination. Here the chain combines TRBV3-1 (or the pseudogene TRBV3-2) and TRBJ1-2, and the D gene may be TRBD1, 6 bases matching. The TCR comes from an adult in good health. At the DNA level, the sequence is TGTGCCAGCAGCCGCACGGAGGGGGTCGATGGCTACACCTTC. This sequence encodes CASSRTEGVDGYTF.